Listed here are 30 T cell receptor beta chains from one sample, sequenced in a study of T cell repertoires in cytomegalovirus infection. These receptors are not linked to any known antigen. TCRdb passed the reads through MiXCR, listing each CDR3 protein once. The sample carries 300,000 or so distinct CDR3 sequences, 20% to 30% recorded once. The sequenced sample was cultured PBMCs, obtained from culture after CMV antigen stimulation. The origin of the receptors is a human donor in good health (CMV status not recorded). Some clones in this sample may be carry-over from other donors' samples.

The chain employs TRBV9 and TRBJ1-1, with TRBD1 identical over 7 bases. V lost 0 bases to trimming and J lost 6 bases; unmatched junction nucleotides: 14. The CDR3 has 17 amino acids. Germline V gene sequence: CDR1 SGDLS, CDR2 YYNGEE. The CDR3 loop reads CASSVDPATGVKAEAFF. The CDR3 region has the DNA TGTGCCAGCAGCGTAGACCCAGCAACAGGGGTTAAGGCTGAAGCTTTCTTT.

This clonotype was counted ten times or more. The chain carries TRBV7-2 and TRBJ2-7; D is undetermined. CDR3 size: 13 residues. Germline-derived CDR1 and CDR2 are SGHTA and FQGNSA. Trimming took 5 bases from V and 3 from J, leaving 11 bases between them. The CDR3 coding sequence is TGTGCCAGCAGCCAAAATAATGGCTACGAGCAGTACTTC. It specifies CASSQNNGYEQYF. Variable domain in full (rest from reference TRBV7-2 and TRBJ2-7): GAGVSQSPSNKVTEKGKDVELRCDPISGHTALYWYRQSLGQGLEFLIYFQGNSAPDKSGLPSDRFSAERTGGSVSTLTIQRTQQEDSAVYLCASSQNNGYEQYFGPGTRLTVT.

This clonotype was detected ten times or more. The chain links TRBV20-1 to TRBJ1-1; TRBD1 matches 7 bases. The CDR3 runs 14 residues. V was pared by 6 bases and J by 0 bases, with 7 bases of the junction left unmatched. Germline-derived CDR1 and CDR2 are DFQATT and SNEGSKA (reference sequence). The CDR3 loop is CSANKGAMNTEAFF. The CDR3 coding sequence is TGCAGTGCAAACAAGGGGGCCATGAACACTGAAGCTTTCTTT.

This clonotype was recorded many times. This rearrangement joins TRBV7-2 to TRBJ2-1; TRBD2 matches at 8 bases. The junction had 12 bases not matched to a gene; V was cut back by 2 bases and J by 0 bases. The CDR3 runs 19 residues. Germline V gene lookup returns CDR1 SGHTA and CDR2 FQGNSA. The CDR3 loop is CASSLSSGQGLGSYNEQFF. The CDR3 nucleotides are TGTGCCAGCAGCTTATCATCTGGGCAGGGACTAGGCTCCTACAATGAGCAGTTCTTC.

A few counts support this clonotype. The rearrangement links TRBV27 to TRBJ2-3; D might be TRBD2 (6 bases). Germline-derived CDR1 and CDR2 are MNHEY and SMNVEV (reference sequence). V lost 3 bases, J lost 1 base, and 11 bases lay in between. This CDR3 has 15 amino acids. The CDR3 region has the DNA TGTGCCAGCAGTTTGGGAGGCGCTCGCACAGATACGCAGTATTTT. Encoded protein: CASSLGGARTDTQYF.

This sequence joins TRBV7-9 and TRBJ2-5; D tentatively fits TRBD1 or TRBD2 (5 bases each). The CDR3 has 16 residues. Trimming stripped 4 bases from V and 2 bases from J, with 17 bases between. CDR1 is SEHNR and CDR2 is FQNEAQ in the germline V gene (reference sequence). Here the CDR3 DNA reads TGTGCCAGCAGCTACCTTAGCGTGGGGCATCAAGAGACCCAGTACTTC. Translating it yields CASSYLSVGHQETQYF.

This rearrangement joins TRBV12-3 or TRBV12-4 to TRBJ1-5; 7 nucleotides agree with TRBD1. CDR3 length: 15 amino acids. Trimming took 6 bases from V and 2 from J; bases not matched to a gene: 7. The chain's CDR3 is CASRLTGAGNQPQHF. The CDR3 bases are TGTGCCAGCAGACTCACAGGGGCAGGCAATCAGCCCCAGCATTTT.

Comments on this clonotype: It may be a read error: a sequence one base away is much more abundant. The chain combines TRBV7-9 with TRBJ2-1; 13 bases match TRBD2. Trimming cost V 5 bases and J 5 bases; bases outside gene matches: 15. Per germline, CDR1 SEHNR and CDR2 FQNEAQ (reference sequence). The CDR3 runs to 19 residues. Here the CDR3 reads CASSTGTSGARGSDNEQFF. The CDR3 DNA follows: TGTGCCAGCAGCACTGGGACTAGCGGGGCCCGCGGCTCGGACAATGAGCAGTTCTTC.

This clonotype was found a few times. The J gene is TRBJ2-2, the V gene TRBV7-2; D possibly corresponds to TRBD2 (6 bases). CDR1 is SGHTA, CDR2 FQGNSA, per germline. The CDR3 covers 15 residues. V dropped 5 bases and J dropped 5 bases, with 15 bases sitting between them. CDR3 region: CASSPRRGLTGELFF. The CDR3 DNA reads TGTGCCAGCAGCCCGAGGAGGGGTCTTACCGGGGAGCTGTTTTTT.

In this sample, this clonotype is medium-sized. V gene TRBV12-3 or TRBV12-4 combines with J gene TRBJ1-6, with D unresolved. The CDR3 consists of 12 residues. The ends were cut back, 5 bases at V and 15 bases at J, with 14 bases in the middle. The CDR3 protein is CASSPLGNHLHF. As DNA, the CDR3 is TGTGCCAGCAGTCCACTGGGGAACCACCTCCACTTT.

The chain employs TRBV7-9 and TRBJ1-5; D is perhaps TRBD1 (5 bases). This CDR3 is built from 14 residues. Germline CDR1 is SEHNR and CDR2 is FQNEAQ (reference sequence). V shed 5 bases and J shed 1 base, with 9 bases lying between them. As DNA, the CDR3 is TGTGCCAGCAGCACCGGGGGGAGCAATCAGCCCCAGCATTTT. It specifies CASSTGGSNQPQHF.

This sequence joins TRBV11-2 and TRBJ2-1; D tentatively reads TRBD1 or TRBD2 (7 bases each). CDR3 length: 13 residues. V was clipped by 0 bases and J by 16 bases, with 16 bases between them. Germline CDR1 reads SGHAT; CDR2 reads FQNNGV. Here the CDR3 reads CASSLDLTGTTFF. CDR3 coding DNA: TGTGCCAGCAGCTTAGACCTGACAGGGACTACTTTCTTC.

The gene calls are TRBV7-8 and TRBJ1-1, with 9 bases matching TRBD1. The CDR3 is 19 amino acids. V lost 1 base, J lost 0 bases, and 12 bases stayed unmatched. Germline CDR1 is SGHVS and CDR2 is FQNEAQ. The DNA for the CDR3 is TGTGCCAGCAGCTTAGGGACAGGGGATATCTTCTACATGAACACTGAAGCTTTCTTT. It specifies CASSLGTGDIFYMNTEAFF.

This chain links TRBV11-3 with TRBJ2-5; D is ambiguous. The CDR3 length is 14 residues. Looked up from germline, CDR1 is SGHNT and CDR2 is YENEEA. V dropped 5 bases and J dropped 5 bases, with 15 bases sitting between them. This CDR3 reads CASSPDSGQETQYF. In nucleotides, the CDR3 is TGTGCCAGCAGCCCAGATTCGGGCCAGGAGACCCAGTACTTC.

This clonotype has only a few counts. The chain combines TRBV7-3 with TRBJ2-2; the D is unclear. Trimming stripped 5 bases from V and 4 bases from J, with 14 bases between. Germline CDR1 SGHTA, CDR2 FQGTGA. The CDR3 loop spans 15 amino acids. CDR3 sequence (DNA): TGTGCCAGCAGCCGAAGGGCCGATGCCACCGGGGAGCTGTTTTTT. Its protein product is CASSRRADATGELFF.

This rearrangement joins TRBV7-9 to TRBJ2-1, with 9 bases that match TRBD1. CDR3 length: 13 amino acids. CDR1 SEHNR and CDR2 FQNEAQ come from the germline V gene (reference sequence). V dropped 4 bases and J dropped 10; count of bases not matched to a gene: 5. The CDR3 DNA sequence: TGTGCCAGCAGCTCACAGGGGGCGGAGGAGCAGTTCTTC. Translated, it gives CASSSQGAEEQFF.

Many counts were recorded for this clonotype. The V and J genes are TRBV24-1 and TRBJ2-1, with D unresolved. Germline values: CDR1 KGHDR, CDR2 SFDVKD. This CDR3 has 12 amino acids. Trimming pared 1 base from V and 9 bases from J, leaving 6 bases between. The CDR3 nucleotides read TGTGCCACCAGTGATTTTCGTCCTGAGCAGTTCTTC. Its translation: CATSDFRPEQFF.

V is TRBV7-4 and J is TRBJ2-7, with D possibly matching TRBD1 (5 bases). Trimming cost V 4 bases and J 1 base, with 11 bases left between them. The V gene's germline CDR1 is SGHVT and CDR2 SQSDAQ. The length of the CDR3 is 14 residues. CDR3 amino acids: CASSSIQGSYEQYF. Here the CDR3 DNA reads TGTGCCAGCAGCTCTATCCAGGGTTCCTACGAGCAGTACTTC.

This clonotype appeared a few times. CDR3 sequence reads: CASRGDPAYEQYV. In DNA, the CDR3 is TGTGCCAGCAGGGGGGACCCCGCCTACGAGCAGTACGTC. The chain carries TRBV2 and TRBJ2-7; D tentatively reads TRBD1 or TRBD2 (5 bases each). The CDR3 extends over 13 amino acids. Germline CDR1 is SNHLY and CDR2 is FYNNEI. The V gene lost 6 bases and the J gene lost 2 bases, with 11 bases spanning the gap.

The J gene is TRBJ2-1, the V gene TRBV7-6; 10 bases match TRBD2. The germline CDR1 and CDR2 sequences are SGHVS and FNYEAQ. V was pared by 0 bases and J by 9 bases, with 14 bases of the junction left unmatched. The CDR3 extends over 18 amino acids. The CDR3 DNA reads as TGTGCCAGCAGCTTAGCGGGTCGAGCGGGAGGGCCCTGGCGTGAGCAGTTCTTC. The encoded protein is CASSLAGRAGGPWREQFF.

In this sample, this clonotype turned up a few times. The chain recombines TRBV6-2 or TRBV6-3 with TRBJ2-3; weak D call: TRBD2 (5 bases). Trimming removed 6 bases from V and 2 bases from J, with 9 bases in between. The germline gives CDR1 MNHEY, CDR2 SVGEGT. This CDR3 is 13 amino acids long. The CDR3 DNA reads TGTGCCAGCAGCCACGGGGTCACAGATACGCAGTATTTT. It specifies CASSHGVTDTQYF.

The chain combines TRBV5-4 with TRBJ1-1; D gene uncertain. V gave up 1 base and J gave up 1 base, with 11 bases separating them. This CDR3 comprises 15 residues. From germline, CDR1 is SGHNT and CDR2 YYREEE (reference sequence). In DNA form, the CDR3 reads TGTGCCAGCAGCTTGAGGCCTTTAGGGAACACTGAAGCTTTCTTT. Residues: CASSLRPLGNTEAFF.

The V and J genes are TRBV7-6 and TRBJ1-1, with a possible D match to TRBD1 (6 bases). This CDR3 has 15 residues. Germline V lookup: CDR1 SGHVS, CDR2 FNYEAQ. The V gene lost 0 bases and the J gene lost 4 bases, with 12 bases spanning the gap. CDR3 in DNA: TGTGCCAGCAGCTTAGCTGGGGGCGCGGGCACTGAAGCTTTCTTT. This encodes CASSLAGGAGTEAFF.

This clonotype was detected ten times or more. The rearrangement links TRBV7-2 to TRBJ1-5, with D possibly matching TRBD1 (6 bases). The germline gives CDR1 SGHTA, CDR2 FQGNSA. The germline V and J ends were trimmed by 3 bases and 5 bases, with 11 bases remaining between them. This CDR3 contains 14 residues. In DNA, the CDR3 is TGTGCCAGCAGCTTCGACGGGGGCCATCAGCCCCAGCATTTT. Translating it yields CASSFDGGHQPQHF.

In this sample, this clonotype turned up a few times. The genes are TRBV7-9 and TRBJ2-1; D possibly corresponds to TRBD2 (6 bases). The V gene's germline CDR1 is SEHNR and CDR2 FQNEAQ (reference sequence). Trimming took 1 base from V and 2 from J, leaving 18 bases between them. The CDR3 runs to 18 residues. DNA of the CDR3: TGTGCCAGCAGCTTAGGGAGAATCGAGCGGGCGACCTACAATGAGCAGTTCTTC. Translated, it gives CASSLGRIERATYNEQFF.

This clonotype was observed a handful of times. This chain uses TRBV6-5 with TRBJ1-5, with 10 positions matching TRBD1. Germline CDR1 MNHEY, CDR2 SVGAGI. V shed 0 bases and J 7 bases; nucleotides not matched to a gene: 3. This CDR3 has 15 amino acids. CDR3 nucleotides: TGTGCCAGCAGTTACTCCGGGACAGGGGTCCAGCCCCAGCATTTT. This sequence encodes CASSYSGTGVQPQHF.

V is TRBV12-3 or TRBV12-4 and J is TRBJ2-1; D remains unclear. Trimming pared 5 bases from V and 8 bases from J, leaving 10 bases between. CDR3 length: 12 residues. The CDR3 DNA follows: TGTGCCAGCAGTGCCGGTCGGGATGAGCAGTTCTTC. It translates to CASSAGRDEQFF.

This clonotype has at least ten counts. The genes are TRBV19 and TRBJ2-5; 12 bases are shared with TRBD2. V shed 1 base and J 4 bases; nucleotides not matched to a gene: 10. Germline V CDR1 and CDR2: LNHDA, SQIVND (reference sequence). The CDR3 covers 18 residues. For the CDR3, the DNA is TGTGCCAGTAGTATAGGATTGGTACTAGCGGGAGGAAGAGAGACCCAGTACTTC. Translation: CASSIGLVLAGGRETQYF.

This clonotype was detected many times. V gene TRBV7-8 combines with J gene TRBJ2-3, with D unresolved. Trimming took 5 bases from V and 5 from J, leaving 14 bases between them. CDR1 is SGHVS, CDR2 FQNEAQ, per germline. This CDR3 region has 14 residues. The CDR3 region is CASSPARLGDTQYF. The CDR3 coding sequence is TGTGCCAGCAGCCCCGCTAGATTAGGAGATACGCAGTATTTT. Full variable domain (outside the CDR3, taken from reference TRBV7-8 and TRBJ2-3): GAGVSQSPRYKVAKRGQDVALRCDPISGHVSLFWYQQALGQGPEFLTYFQNEAQLDKSGLPSDRFFAERPEGSVSTLKIQRTQQEDSAVYLCASSPARLGDTQYFGPGTRLTVL.

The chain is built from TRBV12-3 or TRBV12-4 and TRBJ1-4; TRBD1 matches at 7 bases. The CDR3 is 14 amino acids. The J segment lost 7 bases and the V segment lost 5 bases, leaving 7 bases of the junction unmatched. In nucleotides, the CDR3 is TGTGCCAGCAGTATTCGGACAGGCGTTGAAAAACTGTTTTTT. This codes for CASSIRTGVEKLFF.